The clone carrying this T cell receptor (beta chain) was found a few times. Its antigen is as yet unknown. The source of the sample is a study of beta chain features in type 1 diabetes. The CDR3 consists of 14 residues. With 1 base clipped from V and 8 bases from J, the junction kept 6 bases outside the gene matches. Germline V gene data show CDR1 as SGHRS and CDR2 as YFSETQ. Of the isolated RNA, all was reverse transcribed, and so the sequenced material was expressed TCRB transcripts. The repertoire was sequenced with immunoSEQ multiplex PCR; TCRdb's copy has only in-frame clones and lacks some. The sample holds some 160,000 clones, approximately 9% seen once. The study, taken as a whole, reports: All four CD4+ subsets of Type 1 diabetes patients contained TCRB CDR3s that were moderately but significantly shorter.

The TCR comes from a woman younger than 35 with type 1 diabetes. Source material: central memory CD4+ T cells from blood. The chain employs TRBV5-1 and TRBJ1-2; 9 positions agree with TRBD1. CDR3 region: CASSLTTGGNGYTF. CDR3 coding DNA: TGCGCCAGCAGCTTGACTACAGGGGGCAACGGCTACACCTTC.